The rows below give T cell receptor beta chains drawn from one sample of a study of blood T cells in healthy people across ages. MiXCR was run by TCRdb on the 5' RACE reads, yielding one entry per CDR3 protein. The repertoire consists of about 830,000 distinct CDR3 sequences, with 58% occurring once and the leading ten covering roughly 20%. The sample comprised blood. All receptors come from a man aged 25-45 years in good health. The CDR3 runs from the conserved cysteine through the conserved F or W. Each record gives: V gene, J gene, CDR3 protein.

TRBV18,TRBJ2-7,CASSPPGTSGYEQYF
TRBV3-1,TRBJ2-4,CASSPRTGSAKNIQYF
TRBV24-1,TRBJ1-4,CATSASSPGSRDREKLFF
TRBV6-5,TRBJ2-7,CASSYSMGPATYEQYF
TRBV20-1,TRBJ1-5,CSARVSGLNQPQHF
TRBV20-1,TRBJ2-1,CSARASGRFYNEQFF
TRBV20-1,TRBJ2-1,CSARIGVYNEQFF
TRBV10-3,TRBJ2-3,CAISEVLAGVFTQYF
TRBV6-1,TRBJ2-5,CASQIDRGEETQYF
TRBV20-1,TRBJ2-5,CSTRGAGTQETQYF
TRBV5-1,TRBJ1-2,CASSFNPGQEYGYTF
TRBV15,TRBJ2-1,CATSRGGGEWVYNEQFF
TRBV24-1,TRBJ2-5,CATSDTRQETQYF
TRBV6-2/TRBV6-3,TRBJ1-4,CASSYRAAQVHEKLFF
TRBV2,TRBJ2-1,CASSEGLEYNEQFF
TRBV6-2/TRBV6-3,TRBJ2-5,CASTGGLLETQYF
TRBV20-1,TRBJ2-7,CSARPGGVYEQYF
TRBV29-1,TRBJ2-3,CSVSWMGDTQYF
TRBV28,TRBJ1-1,CASGPGANTEAFF
TRBV3-1,TRBJ1-1,CASSPGGGRQAFF
TRBV28,TRBJ1-6,CASYKAGSPLHF
TRBV3-1,TRBJ2-1,CASSPWGRGEQFF